This T cell receptor (beta chain) was captured in a study of beta chain features in type 1 diabetes. The authors sorted CD4+ naive, central memory, regulatory and stem cell-like memory cells via CD45RO/CCR7/CD25/CD127/CD95/CD27. Sequenced material consisted of expressed TCRB transcripts (all of the isolated RNA was reverse transcribed). The data were produced by immunoSEQ multiplex PCR, yet TCRdb's version contains in-frame clones alone and is incomplete. The data show about 340,000 clones, roughly 13% seen once. Findings and caveats of the study: It was among patients, rather than healthy donors, that naive, central memory and Treg TCRB repertoires appeared more similar. In all four CD4+ subsets, TCRB CDR3 length was significantly, moderately reduced in type 1 diabetes.

For this clone: Its cognate antigen is unknown.

The germline V and J ends were trimmed by 2 bases and 2 bases, with 14 bases remaining between them. Per germline, CDR1 SGHTA and CDR2 FQGNSA. The CDR3 loop spans 16 amino acids. Sequenced sample: naive CD4+ T cells from blood. The source of this sequence is a woman younger than 35 with type 1 diabetes. The chain has TRBV7-2 and TRBJ2-3, with D possibly TRBD2 on 5 matching bases. CDR3 nucleotides: TGTGCCAGCAGCTTAATGCCGAGCGGAAACACAGATACGCAGTATTTT. Translated: CASSLMPSGNTDTQYF.